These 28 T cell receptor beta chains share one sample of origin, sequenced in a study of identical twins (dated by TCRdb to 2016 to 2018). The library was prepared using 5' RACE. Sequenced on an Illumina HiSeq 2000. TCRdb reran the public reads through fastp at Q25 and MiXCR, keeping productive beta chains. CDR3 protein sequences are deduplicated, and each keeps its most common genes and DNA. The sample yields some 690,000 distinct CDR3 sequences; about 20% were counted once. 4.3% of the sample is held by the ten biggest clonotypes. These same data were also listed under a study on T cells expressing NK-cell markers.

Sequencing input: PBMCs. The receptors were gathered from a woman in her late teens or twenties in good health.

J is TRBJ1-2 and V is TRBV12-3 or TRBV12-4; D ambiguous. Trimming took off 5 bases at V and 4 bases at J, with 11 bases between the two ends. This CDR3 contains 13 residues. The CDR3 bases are TGTGCCAGCAGTCCCGGTTCCTCCTATGGCTACACCTTC. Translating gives CASSPGSSYGYTF.

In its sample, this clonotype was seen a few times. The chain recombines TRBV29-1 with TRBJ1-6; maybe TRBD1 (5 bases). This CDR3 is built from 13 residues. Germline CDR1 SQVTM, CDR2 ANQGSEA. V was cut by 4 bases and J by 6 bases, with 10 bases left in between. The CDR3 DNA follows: TGCAGCGTTGGTCTGGGGCCTAATTCACCCCTCCACTTT. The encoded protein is CSVGLGPNSPLHF.

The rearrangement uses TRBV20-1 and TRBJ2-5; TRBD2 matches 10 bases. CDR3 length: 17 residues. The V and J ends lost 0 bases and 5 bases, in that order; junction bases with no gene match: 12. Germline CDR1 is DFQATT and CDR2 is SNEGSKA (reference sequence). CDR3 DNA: TGCAGTGCTAGAGATTATAAGCGGGGGGGCCTCGGGGAGACCCAGTACTTC. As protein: CSARDYKRGGLGETQYF.

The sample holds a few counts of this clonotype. The CDR3 loop is CSARFRGTNTEAFF. The CDR3 region has the DNA TGCAGTGCTAGATTCAGGGGGACGAACACTGAAGCTTTCTTT. The chain couples TRBV20-1 to TRBJ1-1; 7 bases align to TRBD1. The V gene end was trimmed by 2 bases and the J gene end by 1 base; junction bases not matched to a gene: 4. Germline V CDR1 and CDR2: DFQATT, SNEGSKA (reference sequence). The CDR3 is made up of 14 amino acids.

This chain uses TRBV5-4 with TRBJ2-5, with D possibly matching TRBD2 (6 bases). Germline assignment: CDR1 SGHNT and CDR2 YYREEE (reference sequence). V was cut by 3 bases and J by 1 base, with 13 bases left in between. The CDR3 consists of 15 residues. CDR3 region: CASSSATGGQETQYF. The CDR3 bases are TGTGCCAGCAGCTCGGCTACCGGGGGCCAAGAGACCCAGTACTTC.

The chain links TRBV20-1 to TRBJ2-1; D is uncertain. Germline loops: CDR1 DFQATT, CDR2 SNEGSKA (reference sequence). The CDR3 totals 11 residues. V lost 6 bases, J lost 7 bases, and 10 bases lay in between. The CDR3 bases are TGCAGTGCGCGCATTCTTAATGAGCAGTTCTTC. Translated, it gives CSARILNEQFF.

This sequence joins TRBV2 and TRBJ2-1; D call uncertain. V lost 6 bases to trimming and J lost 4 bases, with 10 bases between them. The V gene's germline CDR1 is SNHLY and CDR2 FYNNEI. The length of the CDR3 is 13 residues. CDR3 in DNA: TGTGCCAGCAGCTTGGGGAAATACAATGAGCAGTTCTTC. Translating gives CASSLGKYNEQFF.

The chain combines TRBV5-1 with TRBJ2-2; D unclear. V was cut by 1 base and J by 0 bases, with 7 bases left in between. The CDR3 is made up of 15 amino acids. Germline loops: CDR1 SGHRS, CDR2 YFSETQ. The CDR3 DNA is TGCGCCAGCAGCTTGAGGACCCCGAACACCGGGGAGCTGTTTTTT. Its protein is CASSLRTPNTGELFF.

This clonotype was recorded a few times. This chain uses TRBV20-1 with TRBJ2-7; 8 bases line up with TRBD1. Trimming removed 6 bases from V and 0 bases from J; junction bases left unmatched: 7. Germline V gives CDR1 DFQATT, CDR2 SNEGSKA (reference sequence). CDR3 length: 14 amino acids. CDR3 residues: CSARDRSRSYEQYF. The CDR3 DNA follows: TGCAGTGCAAGGGACAGGAGTCGCTCCTACGAGCAGTACTTC.

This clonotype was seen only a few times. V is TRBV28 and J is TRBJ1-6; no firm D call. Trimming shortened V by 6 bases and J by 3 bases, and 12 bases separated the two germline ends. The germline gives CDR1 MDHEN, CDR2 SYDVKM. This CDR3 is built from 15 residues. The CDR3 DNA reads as TGTGCCAGCAGACTCACCCGGGGCTATAATTCACCCCTCCACTTT. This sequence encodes CASRLTRGYNSPLHF.

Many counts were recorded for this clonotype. The CDR3 bases are TGTGCCAGCAGACCCGCCGGCAGGACCACCTACGAGCAGTACTTC. Amino acids: CASRPAGRTTYEQYF. J is TRBJ2-7 and V is TRBV28; no definite D call. V lost 6 bases, J lost 2 bases, and 17 bases lay in between. Germline CDR1 and CDR2: MDHEN and SYDVKM. The CDR3 consists of 15 residues.

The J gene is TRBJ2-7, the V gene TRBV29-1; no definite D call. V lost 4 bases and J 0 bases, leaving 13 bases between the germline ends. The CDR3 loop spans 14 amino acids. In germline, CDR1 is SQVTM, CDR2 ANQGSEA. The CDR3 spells CSVGATTSSYEQYF. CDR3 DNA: TGCAGCGTTGGTGCGACAACGAGCTCCTACGAGCAGTACTTC.

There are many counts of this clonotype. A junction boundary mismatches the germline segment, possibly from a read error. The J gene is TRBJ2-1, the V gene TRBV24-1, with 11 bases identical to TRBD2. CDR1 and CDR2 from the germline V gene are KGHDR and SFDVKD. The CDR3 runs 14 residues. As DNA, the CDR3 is TGTGCCACCAGTGATTTGACTAGCGGGAGAGGGGAGATCTTC. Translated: CATSDLTSGRGEIF.

CDR3 protein: CASSYSTASGYTDTQYF. In DNA form, the CDR3 reads TGTGCCAGCAGTTACTCGACGGCTAGCGGATACACAGATACGCAGTATTTT. The chain carries TRBV6-5 and TRBJ2-3, with TRBD2 matching 7 bases. After removal of 0 bases from V and 2 bases from J, the junction contained 8 bases not matched to a gene. The CDR3 contains 17 residues. Germline assignment: CDR1 MNHEY and CDR2 SVGAGI.

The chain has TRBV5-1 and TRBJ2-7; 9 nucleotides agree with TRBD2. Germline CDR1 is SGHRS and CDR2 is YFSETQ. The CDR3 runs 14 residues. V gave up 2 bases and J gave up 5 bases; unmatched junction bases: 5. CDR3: CASSFFAGGDEQYF. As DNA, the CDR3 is TGCGCCAGCAGCTTCTTTGCGGGAGGGGACGAGCAGTACTTC.

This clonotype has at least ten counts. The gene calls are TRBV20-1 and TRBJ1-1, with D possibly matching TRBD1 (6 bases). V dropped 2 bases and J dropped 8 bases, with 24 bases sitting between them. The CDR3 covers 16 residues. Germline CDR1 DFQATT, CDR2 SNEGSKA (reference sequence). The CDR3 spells CSARSRGRGVGTEAFF. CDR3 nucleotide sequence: TGCAGTGCTAGATCAAGGGGAAGAGGGGTAGGGACAGAAGCTTTCTTT.

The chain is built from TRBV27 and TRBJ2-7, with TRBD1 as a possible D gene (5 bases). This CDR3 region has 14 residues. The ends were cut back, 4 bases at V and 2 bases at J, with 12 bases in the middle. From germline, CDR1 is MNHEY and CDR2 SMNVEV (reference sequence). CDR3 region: CASSSNGQTYEQYF. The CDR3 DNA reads TGTGCCAGCAGTTCTAACGGACAAACCTACGAGCAGTACTTC.

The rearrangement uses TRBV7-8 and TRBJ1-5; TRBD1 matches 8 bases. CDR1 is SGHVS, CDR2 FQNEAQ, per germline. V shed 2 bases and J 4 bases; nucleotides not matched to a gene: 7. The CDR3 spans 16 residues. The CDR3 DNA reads TGTGCCAGCAGCTTAAATCTCCAGGGGGCGAATCAGCCCCAGCATTTT. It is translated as CASSLNLQGANQPQHF.

In DNA form, the CDR3 reads TGCAGTGCTAGCGAAAGGAGGGCGGGAGATACAGATACGCAGTATTTT. Residues: CSASERRAGDTDTQYF. The chain uses TRBV20-1 and TRBJ2-3; 7 bases line up with TRBD2. V shed 3 bases, J shed 3 bases, and the junction held 12 bases outside the gene matches. This CDR3 spans 16 amino acids. Looked up from germline, CDR1 is DFQATT and CDR2 is SNEGSKA (reference sequence).

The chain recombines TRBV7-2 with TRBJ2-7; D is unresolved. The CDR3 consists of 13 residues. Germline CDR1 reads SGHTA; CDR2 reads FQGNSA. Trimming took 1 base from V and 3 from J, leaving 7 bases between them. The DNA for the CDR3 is TGTGCCAGCAGCTTAGGAGTCAACTACGAGCAGTACTTC. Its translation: CASSLGVNYEQYF. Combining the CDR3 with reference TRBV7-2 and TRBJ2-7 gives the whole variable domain GAGVSQSPSNKVTEKGKDVELRCDPISGHTALYWYRQSLGQGLEFLIYFQGNSAPDKSGLPSDRFSAERTGGSVSTLTIQRTQQEDSAVYLCASSLGVNYEQYFGPGTRLTVT.

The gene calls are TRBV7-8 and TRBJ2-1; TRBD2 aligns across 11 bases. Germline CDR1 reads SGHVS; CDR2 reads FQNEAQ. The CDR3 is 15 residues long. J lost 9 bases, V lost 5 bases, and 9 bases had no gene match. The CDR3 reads CASSGTLAGVGEQFF. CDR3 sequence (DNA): TGTGCCAGCAGCGGAACACTAGCGGGAGTTGGTGAGCAGTTCTTC.

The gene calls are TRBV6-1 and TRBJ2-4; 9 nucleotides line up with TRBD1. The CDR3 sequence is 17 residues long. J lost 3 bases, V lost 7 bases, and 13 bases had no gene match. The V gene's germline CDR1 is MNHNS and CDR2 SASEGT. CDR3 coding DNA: TGTGCCAGCATTCCAACAACAGGGGGCGCGTGCAAAAACATTCAGTACTTC. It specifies CASIPTTGGACKNIQYF.

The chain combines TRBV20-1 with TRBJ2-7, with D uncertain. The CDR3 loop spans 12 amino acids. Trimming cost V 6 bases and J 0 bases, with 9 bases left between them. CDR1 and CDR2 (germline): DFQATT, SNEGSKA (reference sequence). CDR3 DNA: TGCAGTGCCACCTGGGGCTCCTACGAGCAGTACTTC. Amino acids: CSATWGSYEQYF.

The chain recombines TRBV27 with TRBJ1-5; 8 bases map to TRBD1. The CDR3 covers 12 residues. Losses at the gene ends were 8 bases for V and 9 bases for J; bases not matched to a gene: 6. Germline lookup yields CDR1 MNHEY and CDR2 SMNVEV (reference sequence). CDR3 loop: CASRLDRGPQHF. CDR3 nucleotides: TGTGCCAGCCGCCTCGACAGGGGGCCCCAGCATTTT.

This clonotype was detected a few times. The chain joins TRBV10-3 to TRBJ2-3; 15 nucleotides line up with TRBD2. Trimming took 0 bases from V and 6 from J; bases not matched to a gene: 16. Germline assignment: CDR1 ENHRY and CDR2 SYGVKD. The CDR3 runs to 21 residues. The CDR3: CAISESRPGLAGGPIMDTQYF. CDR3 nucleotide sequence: TGTGCCATCAGTGAGTCGCGACCGGGACTAGCGGGAGGCCCCATAATGGATACGCAGTATTTT.

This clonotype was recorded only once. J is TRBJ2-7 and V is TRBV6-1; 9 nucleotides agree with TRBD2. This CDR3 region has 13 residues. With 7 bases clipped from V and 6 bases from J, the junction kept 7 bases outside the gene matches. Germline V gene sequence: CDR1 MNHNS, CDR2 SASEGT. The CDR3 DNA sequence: TGTGCCAGCAAGGCGGGAGGGCCCAGCGAGCAGTACTTC. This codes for CASKAGGPSEQYF.

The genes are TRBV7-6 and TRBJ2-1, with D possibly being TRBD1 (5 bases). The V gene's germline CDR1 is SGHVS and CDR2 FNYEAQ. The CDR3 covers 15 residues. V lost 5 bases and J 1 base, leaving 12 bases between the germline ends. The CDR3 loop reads CASSIRQSSYNEQFF. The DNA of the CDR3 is TGTGCCAGCAGCATAAGACAGAGTTCCTACAATGAGCAGTTCTTC.

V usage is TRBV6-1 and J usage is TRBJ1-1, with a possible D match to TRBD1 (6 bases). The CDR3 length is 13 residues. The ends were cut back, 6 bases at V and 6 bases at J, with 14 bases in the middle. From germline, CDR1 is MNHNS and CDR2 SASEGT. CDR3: CASSVDSWAEAFF. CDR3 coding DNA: TGTGCCAGCAGCGTGGACAGTTGGGCTGAAGCTTTCTTT.